This is a list of T cell receptor beta chains from one sample in a study of blood T cell repertoires in COVID-19. TCRdb's copy holds only in-frame clones and misses some; the assay was immunoSEQ multiplex PCR. This table holds more than 95,000 clones, roughly 87% found once. The material sequenced was peripheral blood. These receptors originate from a human donor in a cohort sampled during active COVID-19. CDR3s include the opening cysteine and the closing phenylalanine or tryptophan. A D gene is named only where the DNA matches it firmly. The size of a clone is reported for some rows only, either as once, few or many, or as a class for expanded clones.

18	NA	NA	TRBV5-1	TRBJ1-3	CASSHDVRAGVKHSPIYF	TGCGCCAGCAGCCACGACGTCAGGGCAGGAGTGAAACATAGCCCCATATATTTT
16	NA	NA	TRBV27	TRBJ1-4	CASSLSVTERHEKLFF	TGTGCCAGCAGTTTATCGGTGACAGAGAGGCATGAAAAACTGTTTTTT
13	NA	NA	TRBV12-3/TRBV12-4	TRBJ2-7	CASSLAASYEQYF	TGTGCCAGCAGTTTGGCGGCCAGTTACGAGCAGTACTTC
15	NA	TRBD2	TRBV7-9	TRBJ2-7	CASSGGGYTQDKEYF	TGTGCCAGCAGCGGCGGGGGGTATACCCAAGACAAAGAGTACTTC
17	NA	TRBD2	TRBV4-1	TRBJ2-1	CASSQDGLAGGRDEQFF	TGCGCCAGCAGCCAAGATGGCCTAGCGGGAGGTCGGGATGAGCAGTTCTTC
15	NA	TRBD1	TRBV6-5	TRBJ1-6	CASSTPGQAGSPLHF	TGTGCCAGCAGCACCCCGGGACAGGCTGGTTCACCCCTCCACTTT
17	NA	NA	TRBV28	TRBJ2-5	CASSFPAGRGYFWTQYF	TGTGCCAGCAGTTTCCCCGCCGGACGGGGATATTTCTGGACCCAGTACTTC
13	NA	NA	TRBV10-3	TRBJ2-7	CAISTPSAGRQYF	TGTGCCATCAGTACCCCCTCCGCAGGGCGGCAGTACTTC
14	few	NA	TRBV4-1	TRBJ2-5	CASSQDPDRETQYF	TGCGCCAGCAGCCAAGATCCAGACAGGGAGACCCAGTACTTC
14	NA	TRBD1	TRBV3-1/TRBV3-2	TRBJ1-3	CASRPTGPGNTIYF	TGTGCCAGCAGACCGACAGGGCCAGGAAACACCATATATTTT
17	NA	NA	TRBV27	TRBJ1-2	CASSLSYSGIGNYGYTF	TGTGCCAGCAGTTTATCCTATTCAGGGATCGGAAACTATGGCTACACCTTC
15	NA	TRBD1	TRBV6-5	TRBJ2-7	CASSPTGTGSVKQYF	TGTGCCAGCAGCCCAACCGGGACAGGGAGTGTAAAGCAGTACTTC
15	NA	TRBD2	TRBV19	TRBJ2-5	CASSILAGGPETQYF	TGTGCCAGTAGTATTTTGGCGGGGGGGCCTGAGACCCAGTACTTC
15	few	NA	TRBV19	TRBJ2-7	CASSTPSVDSYEQYF	TGTGCCAGTAGTACCCCTAGCGTCGACTCCTACGAGCAGTACTTC
15	NA	TRBD1	TRBV28	TRBJ2-7	CASSFLGQGPYEQYF	TGTGCCAGCAGTTTCCTGGGACAGGGGCCCTACGAGCAGTACTTC
14	NA	TRBD2	TRBV6-6	TRBJ2-3	CASGLAGNGDTQYF	TGTGCCAGCGGCCTAGCGGGAAATGGAGATACGCAGTATTTT
12	NA	NA	TRBV30	TRBJ2-2	CAWSVRTGELFF	TGTGCCTGGAGTGTACGGACCGGGGAGCTGTTTTTT
17	NA	NA	TRBV6-2/TRBV6-3	TRBJ2-7	CASSPLLLGQSSYEQYF	TGTGCCAGCAGCCCTTTACTCCTCGGACAGTCCTCCTACGAGCAGTACTTC
15	NA	TRBD1	TRBV6-5	TRBJ2-7	CASSYRQGFTYEQYF	TGTGCCAGCAGTTACCGACAGGGGTTTACCTACGAGCAGTACTTC
15	NA	TRBD2	TRBV30	TRBJ2-2	CAWSLGLAGTGELFF	TGTGCCTGGAGCCTGGGACTAGCGGGGACCGGGGAGCTGTTTTTT
19	NA	TRBD2	TRBV6-6	TRBJ2-5	CASSPPGLAGGQQQETQYF	TGTGCCAGCAGTCCTCCCGGACTAGCGGGAGGCCAGCAACAAGAGACCCAGTACTTC
15	NA	TRBD1	TRBV2	TRBJ1-1	CASSPRQGWDTEAFF	TGTGCCAGCAGCCCAAGACAGGGGTGGGACACTGAAGCTTTCTTT
13	few	NA	TRBV7-9	TRBJ2-7	CASSLAGGFEQYF	TGTGCCAGCAGCTTAGCAGGGGGATTCGAGCAGTACTTC
15	NA	NA	TRBV4-1	TRBJ1-1	CASSQVATLNTEAFF	TGCGCCAGCAGCCAAGTAGCGACACTGAACACTGAAGCTTTCTTT
15	few	NA	TRBV2	TRBJ1-1	CASSEVWGLNTEAFF	TGTGCCAGCAGTGAAGTCTGGGGCTTGAACACTGAAGCTTTCTTT
15	NA	TRBD1	TRBV7-3	TRBJ2-1	CASSARQGAGNEQFF	TGTGCCAGCAGCGCCCGCCAGGGGGCGGGGAATGAGCAGTTCTTC
15	NA	TRBD1	TRBV10-3	TRBJ2-1	CAVRAPGQGIGEQFF	TGTGCCGTTAGGGCCCCGGGACAGGGAATAGGTGAGCAGTTCTTC
15	NA	TRBD1	TRBV7-8	TRBJ1-3	CASSLPGGAGNTIYF	TGTGCCAGCAGCTTACCAGGGGGCGCCGGAAACACCATATATTTT
14	NA	TRBD2	TRBV5-1	TRBJ2-3	CASSPGGGTDTQYF	TGCGCCAGCAGCCCGGGGGGTGGCACAGATACGCAGTATTTT
15	NA	TRBD1	TRBV5-1	TRBJ2-1	CASSAGTDSYNEQFF	TGCGCCAGCAGCGCCGGGACAGACTCATACAATGAGCAGTTCTTC
18	NA	NA	TRBV7-6	TRBJ2-2	CASSLVWSRDTYTGELFF	TGTGCCAGCAGCTTAGTTTGGTCTCGGGACACCTACACCGGGGAGCTGTTTTTT
14	NA	NA	TRBV7-2	TRBJ2-4	CASSATRNKNIQYF	TGTGCCAGCAGCGCAACTAGAAACAAAAACATTCAGTACTTC
14	NA	NA	TRBV18	TRBJ1-1	CASSPPGLLPEAFF	TGTGCCAGCTCACCACCCGGTTTACTGCCTGAAGCTTTCTTT
18	many	TRBD2	TRBV3-1/TRBV3-2	TRBJ2-7	CASSQDTIGREVSYEQYF	TGTGCCAGCAGCCAAGATACGATCGGGCGGGAGGTCTCCTACGAGCAGTACTTC
14	NA	TRBD1	TRBV11-2	TRBJ2-7	CASSPGQGRYEQYF	TGTGCCAGCAGCCCTGGACAGGGGAGGTACGAGCAGTACTTC
14	NA	NA	TRBV14	TRBJ1-6	CASSQERTTSPLHF	TGTGCCAGCAGCCAAGAAAGGACTACCTCACCCCTCCACTTT
16	once	TRBD1	TRBV7-2	TRBJ2-1	CASSHSGTGAYNEQFF	TGTGCCAGCAGCCATTCCGGGACAGGGGCCTACAATGAGCAGTTCTTC
12	few	NA	TRBV6-5	TRBJ1-2	CASSSRRKGYTF	TGTGCCAGCAGTTCTAGGCGGAAAGGCTACACCTTC
11	NA	NA	TRBV6-5	TRBJ1-1	CASSLQGLAFF	TGTGCCAGCAGTTTGCAGGGGTTGGCTTTCTTT
12	NA	TRBD1	TRBV7-9	TRBJ1-1	CASSLGRGDAFF	TGTGCCAGCAGCTTAGGCAGGGGGGATGCTTTCTTT